The 12 T cell receptor beta chains below come from one sample, sequenced in a study of post-analysis software for immune sequencing data. Study-wide findings and caveats: Patients showed TRBV5-6, TRBV5-1 and TRBV20-1 among several TRBV segments more frequent than in controls.

TCR beta cDNA libraries had unique molecular identifiers. TCRdb fed the PCR reads into MiXCR, producing one record per CDR3 protein. The table lists some 690,000 distinct CDR3 sequences, around 27% of them singletons, with approximately 0.55% in the top ten. For these receptors, no antigen is known. The sample taken for sequencing was blood. The receptors shown here come from a girl aged 5-17 years with multiple sclerosis.

V is TRBV9 and J is TRBJ1-1; D uncertain. V lost 4 bases and J lost 1, with 5 bases in between. Germline-derived CDR1 and CDR2 are SGDLS and YYNGEE. The CDR3 runs 12 residues. The CDR3 reads CASSPWNTEAFF. As DNA, the CDR3 is TGTGCCAGCAGCCCATGGAACACTGAAGCTTTCTTT.

Remarks on this clonotype: A clone one base away is much larger, so this may be a read error. The rearrangement uses TRBV5-5 and TRBJ2-4, with 8 bases matching TRBD1. The J call is doubtful: the DNA matches TRBJ2-7 better. This CDR3 is built from 14 residues. Germline V gives CDR1 SGHKS, CDR2 YYEKEE (reference sequence). Here the CDR3 DNA reads TGTGCTAGCAGCTGGGGACAGGCACCCTACGAGCAGTACTTC. This encodes CASSWGQAPYEQYF.

The V call is TRBV20-1, the J call TRBJ1-5, with TRBD1 as a possible D gene (6 bases). The V gene's germline CDR1 is DFQATT and CDR2 SNEGSKA (reference sequence). V dropped 5 bases and J dropped 2 bases, with 13 bases sitting between them. The CDR3 contains 14 residues. CDR3 nucleotides: TGCAGTGCTGAGGGGTCAGGGGGCAATCAGCCCCAGCATTTT. It is translated as CSAEGSGGNQPQHF.

This clonotype was seen once. CDR3 region: CASSFFRASGGTDTQYF. The CDR3 bases are TGTGCCAGCAGTTTTTTTAGGGCTAGCGGGGGCACAGATACGCAGTATTTT. J is TRBJ2-3 and V is TRBV28; 9 nucleotides agree with TRBD2. Germline CDR1 and CDR2: MDHEN and SYDVKM. Losses at the gene ends were 3 bases for V and 1 base for J; bases not matched to a gene: 8. The CDR3 runs 17 residues.

The chain couples TRBV7-9 to TRBJ1-6; D possibly corresponds to TRBD1 (5 bases). This CDR3 is 15 amino acids long. Trimming cost V 5 bases and J 5 bases, with 13 bases left between them. Germline V lookup: CDR1 SEHNR, CDR2 FQNEAQ (reference sequence). The CDR3 DNA follows: TGTGCCAGCAGCAAAGAGGGGATGCATAATTCACCCCTCCACTTT. Translated: CASSKEGMHNSPLHF.

This clonotype was detected ten times or more. The genes are TRBV29-1 and TRBJ2-5; 11 positions match TRBD2. Germline values: CDR1 SQVTM, CDR2 ANQGSEA. The CDR3 is made up of 14 amino acids. V gave up 7 bases and J gave up 0 bases; unmatched junction bases: 4. CDR3 nucleotide sequence: TGCAGCGACACTAGCGGGGGATACCAAGAGACCCAGTACTTC. It translates to CSDTSGGYQETQYF.

This chain uses TRBV14 with TRBJ2-3; D possibly corresponds to TRBD1 (5 bases). The V end was cut by 2 bases, the J end by 8 bases, with 5 bases between. The CDR3 runs 11 residues. Germline assignment: CDR1 SGHDN and CDR2 FVKESK. Written as DNA, the CDR3 is TGTGCCAGCAGCCAAAGGGGTACGCAGTATTTT. Protein sequence: CASSQRGTQYF.

Here the CDR3 reads CASSYEGDQPQHF. The CDR3, as DNA: TGTGCCAGCAGCTACGAGGGGGATCAGCCCCAGCATTTT. The chain is built from TRBV7-9 and TRBJ1-5; D might be TRBD1 (6 bases). CDR1 and CDR2 (germline): SEHNR, FQNEAQ (reference sequence). The CDR3 extends over 13 amino acids. The V gene lost 4 bases and the J gene lost 5 bases, with 9 bases spanning the gap.

The rearrangement joins TRBV6-5 to TRBJ1-5; 7 positions agree with TRBD1. The CDR3 loop spans 12 amino acids. Trimming cost V 6 bases and J 5 bases; bases outside gene matches: 1. Germline V gives CDR1 MNHEY, CDR2 SVGAGI. CDR3 nucleotides: TGTGCCAGCAGGCAGGGGGATCAGCCCCAGCATTTT. Protein product: CASRQGDQPQHF.

The sample holds a few counts of this clonotype. The gene calls are TRBV12-3 or TRBV12-4 and TRBJ2-5, with D possibly TRBD1 on 5 matching bases. Trimming took 6 bases from V and 5 from J, leaving 13 bases between them. The CDR3 runs to 13 residues. CDR3 DNA sequence: TGTGCCAGCAGCTCCGTCAGGGTTGAGACCCAGTACTTC. Its translation: CASSSVRVETQYF.

The V and J genes are TRBV7-2 and TRBJ2-5, with D unresolved. The germline CDR1 and CDR2 sequences are SGHTA and FQGNSA. Trimming cost V 1 base and J 4 bases, with 10 bases left between them. The CDR3 consists of 14 residues. The DNA of the CDR3 is TGTGCCAGCAGCTTAGAGTTGTCGAGAGAGACCCAGTACTTC. Protein product: CASSLELSRETQYF.

CDR3 sequence (DNA): TGCAGTGCGGGGAAAGGGGTCTATGGCTACACCTTC. It specifies CSAGKGVYGYTF. The chain has TRBV20-1 and TRBJ1-2; D may be TRBD1 (5 bases). Trimming took 6 bases from V and 4 from J, leaving 12 bases between them. This CDR3 contains 12 residues. Germline V gene lookup returns CDR1 DFQATT and CDR2 SNEGSKA (reference sequence).